This TCR beta chain was sequenced during a study of CD8+ T cells in alopecia areata. Study observations and caveats: Normal skin's resident alphabeta T cells are also sequenced in scalp samples. Compared with normal scalp, lesional scalp had higher clonality and more expanded CD8+ clones.

Regarding treatment: oral pan-JAK inhibitor, 5-10 mg twice daily. Extracted RNA was reverse transcribed, and the resulting cDNA served as sequencing template. TCRdb keeps only in-frame clones here, not all; method: immunoSEQ multiplex PCR. Counted here are some 150,000 clones, 82% occurring once; the ten biggest clones make up about 25%. Concerning this clone: Its antigen is as yet unknown.

This CDR3 contains 12 residues. Germline CDR1 and CDR2: SGHTA and FQGTGA. V was cut by 10 bases and J by 6 bases, with 15 bases left in between. The rearrangement links TRBV7-3 to TRBJ1-1; the D gene is possibly TRBD1 (6 bases). The TCR comes from a human donor with alopecia areata. This specimen was CD8+ T cells sorted from blood, taken at week 4, from a patient treated with tofacitinib. The CDR3 DNA is TGTGCCATATACAGGGTCGGCGCTGAAGCTTTCTTT. Translated, it gives CAIYRVGAEAFF.